Shown below are 3 T cell receptor beta chains from a single sample sequenced in a study of OX40 agonist ivuxolimab in advanced cancers. The receptor library was made with the immunoSEQ multiplex PCR assay. As stored in TCRdb, this immuneACCESS dataset retains in-frame rearrangements with V and J assigned. A fraction of the clones does not appear; measured against another copy, unresolved V genes explain less than half of the discrepancy, and the remainder lacks a known reason. The sample data list roughly 45,000 clones, and over 90% of these were observed just once. The top ten clones comprise roughly 6.2% of the sample. Here the sequenced sample was CD4+ or CD8+ T cells sorted from blood, taken in a trial of the OX40 agonist ivuxolimab. The receptors here all came from an adult with an advanced solid tumor such as melanoma, head and neck, liver or kidney cancer.

This clone has just one count. This chain links TRBV6-1 with TRBJ1-1, with D perhaps TRBD1 (5 bases). CDR3 length: 11 residues. Germline V gene sequence: CDR1 MNHNS, CDR2 SASEGT. Trimming took 6 bases from V and 6 from J, leaving 8 bases between them. The CDR3 protein is CASSWGAEAFF. The CDR3 bases are TGTGCCAGCAGCTGGGGGGCTGAAGCTTTCTTT.

The rearrangement links TRBV7-9 to TRBJ2-5, with D perhaps TRBD1 (5 bases). V lost 5 bases, J lost 5 bases, and 18 bases lay in between. The CDR3 has 15 residues. Germline V lookup: CDR1 SEHNR, CDR2 FQNEAQ (reference sequence). CDR3 amino acids: CASSPPLHWGETQYF. The CDR3 coding sequence is TGTGCCAGCAGCCCGCCGCTACACTGGGGCGAGACCCAGTACTTC. The full variable domain, with the rest looked up from reference TRBV7-9 and TRBJ2-5, is DTGVSQNPRHKITKRGQNVTFRCDPISEHNRLYWYRQTLGQGPEFLTYFQNEAQLEKSRLLSDRFSAERPKGSFSTLEIQRTEQGDSAMYLCASSPPLHWGETQYFGPGTRLLVL.

This chain links TRBV14 with TRBJ2-7, with TRBD1 matching over 9 bases. V lost 4 bases, J lost 3 bases, and 4 bases stayed unmatched. This CDR3 contains 14 residues. The germline CDR1 and CDR2 sequences are SGHDN and FVKESK. The CDR3 DNA is TGTGCCAGCAGCCGGACAGGGGTAGTCTACGAGCAGTACTTC. Translated, it gives CASSRTGVVYEQYF.